This T cell receptor (beta chain) was sequenced for a study of tumor-infiltrating lymphocytes in primary liver carcinoma (dated by TCRdb to about 2017). In terms of the full investigation: The five patients, three men and two women aged 30 to 69 years, had hepatocellular carcinoma (four) or combined HCC and intrahepatic cholangiocarcinoma (one). To link TCRbeta repertoire diversity with the local molecular phenotype, the roughly 23 tumor region samples were profiled using Agilent mRNA microarrays. High reproducibility was observed for the technical replicate repertoires, with mean shared-clone rates approximately 0.9 and correlation coefficients above 0.98. Tumors of the five patients were stage T1-T3 N0M0 with maximum diameters of about 4.2 to 10 cm. A total of 35 specimens from 5 patients underwent TCRbeta repertoire sequencing, comprising around 25 tumor regions, 5 adjacent noncancerous liver tissues and 5 peripheral blood samples. Each sample produced roughly 3.65 to 7.5 million productive TCRbeta reads, and read depth showed no significant difference between tissue types. Across five regions of each liver tumor, along with adjacent normal tissue and blood, the study brought together TCRbeta repertoire sequencing, expression microarrays and whole-exome sequencing.

Comments on this clonotype: Its antigen specificity is not known. The record has no base qualities; no much larger clone is one base away.

Without any cell sorting, total RNA and DNA were co-extracted from about 20-30 mg of bulk tissue using the AllPrep DNA/RNA mini kit. Between November 2015 and March 2016, about 5 patients in China with histopathologically diagnosed primary liver carcinoma had their tumors surgically resected. At the time of sampling, the patients had chronic HBV infection and had not received any treatment. Five spatially separated regions were sampled per tumor: superior, inferior, left-lateral and right-lateral poles, plus the tumor centre. According to histology, viable tumor cells made up more than 75% of every tumor sample. Pieces of fresh tumor and adjacent tissue were cut in half, with one half kept in RNAlater at -80 degrees C and the other half sent for histology. General findings and caveats noted by the study authors: The study included only five patients, and the authors note findings should be validated in a larger study. Repertoire overlap was found to be higher between tumor regions (mean around 35%) than between tumor-adjacent (about 17%) or tumor-blood (14%) pairs, consistent with antigen-driven expansion. Just about 8-25% of top clones turned up in all five regions of a tumor, which suggests spatial heterogeneity among tumor-infiltrating T cells. Only the TCR beta chain was sequenced, so true repertoire diversity is likely underestimated because unpaired alpha chains were not captured. Since the samples were bulk and unsorted, there was no way to compare CD4+ and CD8+ T cell repertoires. Compared with blood, tumors had a significantly larger share of the repertoire taken up by the top 250 clones (p = 0.039).

The CDR3 runs 13 residues from the cysteine to the phenylalanine. Only the CDR3 part of the read is kept: 39 bases, read in frame from the first base. The germline V gene encodes CDR1 SGHDT and CDR2 YYEEEE. V is cut back by 2 bases and J by 5 bases, with 1 base in the junction unmatched. A constant-region primer and ProtoScript II reverse transcriptase were used to reverse-transcribe TCRbeta-specific cDNA from around 530 ng total RNA. Construction of the TCRbeta libraries relied on three nested rounds of multiplex PCR, following a slightly modified ARM-PCR procedure. Multiplex TRBV1-TRBV30 forward primers and a Cbeta reverse primer were used in the first two PCR rounds, each of which was run for roughly 10 cycles. A final 25-cycle PCR with Deep VentR polymerase added sample barcodes and Illumina adapters. Before sequencing, amplicons of 200-500 bp were purified from gel using a QIAquick gel extraction kit. An Illumina HiSeq 2500 was used to sequence the TCRbeta amplicons, generating 250-bp paired-end reads. In the original analysis: To recover full CDR3 sequences, reads were quality-trimmed using Trimmomatic v0.33 and paired reads were then merged using FLASH v1.2.11. V, D and J germline segments were assigned to the rearranged TCRbeta sequences by MiGEC v1.2.1b. VDJtools v1.0.0 computed clonotype statistics and Shannon-Wiener diversity indices. To cut down on sampling bias, every analysis after diversity analysis relied on just the 250 most abundant clonotypes from each sample. TCRdb cleaned the public reads at Q25 with fastp, built clones with MiXCR and kept in-frame beta chains. Identical CDR3 proteins give one entry, which carries the most common genes and DNA. It is TCRdb's table, rather than the study itself, that gives the V and J calls and clone size. The sample table holds about 60,000 distinct CDR3 sequences, of which about 71% were seen once. Of the sample, around two fifths is held by the ten largest clones.

The sequencing input was liver tumor tissue from sampling region 4. What the cell subset or site label conveys for this sample: tumor region T4, right-lateral pole. The TCR was taken from a man between 40 and 49 years old with primary liver carcinoma and hepatitis B virus infection. The receptor chain draws on TRBV5-6 and TRBJ2-7; 10 bases in the junction line up with TRBD2. The CDR3 protein sequence reads: CASSFLAGDEQYF. In nucleotide form, the sequence is TGTGCCAGCAGCTTCCTAGCGGGAGACGAGCAGTACTTC.